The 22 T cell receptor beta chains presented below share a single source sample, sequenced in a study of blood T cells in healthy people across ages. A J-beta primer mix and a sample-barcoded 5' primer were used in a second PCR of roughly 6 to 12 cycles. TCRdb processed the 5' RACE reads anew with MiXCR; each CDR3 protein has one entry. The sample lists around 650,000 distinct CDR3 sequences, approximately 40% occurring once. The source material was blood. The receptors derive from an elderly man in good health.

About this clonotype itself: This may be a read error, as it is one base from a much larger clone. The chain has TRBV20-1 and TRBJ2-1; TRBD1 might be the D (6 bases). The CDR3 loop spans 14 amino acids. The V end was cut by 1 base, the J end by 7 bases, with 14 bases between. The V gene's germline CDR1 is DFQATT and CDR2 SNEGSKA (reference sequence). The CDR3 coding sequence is TGCAGTGCTAGAGGGCAGACCCAGGGGAATGAGCAGTTCTTC. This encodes CSARGQTQGNEQFF.

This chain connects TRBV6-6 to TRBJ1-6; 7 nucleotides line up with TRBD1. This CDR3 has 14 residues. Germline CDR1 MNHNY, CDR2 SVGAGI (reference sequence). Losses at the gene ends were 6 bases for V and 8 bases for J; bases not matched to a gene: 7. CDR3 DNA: TGTGCCAGCAGACGACAGGGTCGGGATTCACCCCTCCACTTT. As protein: CASRRQGRDSPLHF.

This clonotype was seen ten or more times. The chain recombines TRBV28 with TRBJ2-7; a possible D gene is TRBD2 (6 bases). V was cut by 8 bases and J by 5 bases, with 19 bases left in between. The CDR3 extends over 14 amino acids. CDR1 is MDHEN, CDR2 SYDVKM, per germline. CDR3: CASHTGTGGHEQYF. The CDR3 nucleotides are TGTGCCAGCCACACCGGGACCGGAGGGCACGAGCAGTACTTC.

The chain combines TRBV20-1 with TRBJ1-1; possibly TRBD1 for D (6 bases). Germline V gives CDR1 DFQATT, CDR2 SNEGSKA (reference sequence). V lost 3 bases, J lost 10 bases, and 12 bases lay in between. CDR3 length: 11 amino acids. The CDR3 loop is CSASRGAGAFF. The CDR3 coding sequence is TGCAGTGCTAGTAGGGGGGCAGGAGCTTTCTTT.

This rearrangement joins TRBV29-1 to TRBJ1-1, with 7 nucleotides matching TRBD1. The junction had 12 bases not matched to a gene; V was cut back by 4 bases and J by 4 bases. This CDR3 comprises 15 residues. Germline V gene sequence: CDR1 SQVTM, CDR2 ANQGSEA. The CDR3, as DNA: TGCAGCGTTGCATCTCCAGGGGGGTGGGTCACTGAAGCTTTCTTT. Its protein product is CSVASPGGWVTEAFF.

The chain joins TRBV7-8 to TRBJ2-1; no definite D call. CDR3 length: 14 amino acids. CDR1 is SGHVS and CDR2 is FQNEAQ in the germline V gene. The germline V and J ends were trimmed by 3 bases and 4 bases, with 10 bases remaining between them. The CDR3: CASSFDSKYNEQFF. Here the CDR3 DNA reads TGTGCCAGCAGCTTTGATTCGAAATACAATGAGCAGTTCTTC.

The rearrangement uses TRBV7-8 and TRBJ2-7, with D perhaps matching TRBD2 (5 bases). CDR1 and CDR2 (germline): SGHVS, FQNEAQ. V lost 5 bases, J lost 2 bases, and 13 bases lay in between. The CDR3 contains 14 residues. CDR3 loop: CASSPGLDAYEQYF. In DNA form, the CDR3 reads TGTGCCAGCAGCCCAGGACTGGACGCCTACGAGCAGTACTTC.

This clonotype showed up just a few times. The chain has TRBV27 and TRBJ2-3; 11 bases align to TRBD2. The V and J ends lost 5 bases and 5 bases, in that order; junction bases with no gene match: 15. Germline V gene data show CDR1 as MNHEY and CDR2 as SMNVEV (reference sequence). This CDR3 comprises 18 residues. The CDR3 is CASSLNPSGGRSGDTQYF. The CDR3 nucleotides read TGTGCCAGCAGTCTGAATCCTAGCGGGGGGAGGAGTGGAGATACGCAGTATTTT.

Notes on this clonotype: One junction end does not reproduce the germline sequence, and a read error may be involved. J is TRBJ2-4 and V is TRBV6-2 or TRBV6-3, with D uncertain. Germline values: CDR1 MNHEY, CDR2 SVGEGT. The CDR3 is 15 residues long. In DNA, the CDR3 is TGTGCCAGCAGTTATGGGCTAGAATCCAAACACATTCAGTACTTC. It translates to CASSYGLESKHIQYF.

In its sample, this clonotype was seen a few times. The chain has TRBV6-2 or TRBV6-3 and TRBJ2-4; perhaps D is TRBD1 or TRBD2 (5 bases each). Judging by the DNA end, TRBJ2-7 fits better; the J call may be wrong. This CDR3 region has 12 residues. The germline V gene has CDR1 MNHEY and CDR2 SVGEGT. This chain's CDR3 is CASSYRGPEQYF. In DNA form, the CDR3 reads TGTGCCAGCAGTTACCGGGGCCCCGAGCAGTACTTC.

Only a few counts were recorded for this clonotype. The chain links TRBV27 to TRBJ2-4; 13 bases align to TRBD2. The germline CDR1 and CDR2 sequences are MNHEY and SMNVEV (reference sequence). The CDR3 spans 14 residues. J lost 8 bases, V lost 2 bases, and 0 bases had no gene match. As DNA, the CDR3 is TGTGCCAGCAGTTTAGGACTAGCGGGAGACATTCAGTACTTC. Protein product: CASSLGLAGDIQYF.

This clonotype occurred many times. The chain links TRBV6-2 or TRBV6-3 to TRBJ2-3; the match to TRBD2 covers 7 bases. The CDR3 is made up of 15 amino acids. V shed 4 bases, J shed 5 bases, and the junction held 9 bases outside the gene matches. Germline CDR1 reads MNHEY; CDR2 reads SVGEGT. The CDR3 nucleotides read TGTGCCAGCAGTTTCGGCGGGGGAGGTAAAGATACGCAGTATTTT. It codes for CASSFGGGGKDTQYF.

The DNA for the CDR3 is TGCAGTGCCACAGACAGTCCCTCCAGTAAACTGTTTTTT. Its protein product is CSATDSPSSKLFF. This chain connects TRBV20-1 to TRBJ1-4, with a tentative D call TRBD1 (5 bases). CDR3 size: 13 residues. The germline CDR1 and CDR2 sequences are DFQATT and SNEGSKA (reference sequence). V lost 6 bases to trimming and J lost 11 bases, with 19 bases between them.

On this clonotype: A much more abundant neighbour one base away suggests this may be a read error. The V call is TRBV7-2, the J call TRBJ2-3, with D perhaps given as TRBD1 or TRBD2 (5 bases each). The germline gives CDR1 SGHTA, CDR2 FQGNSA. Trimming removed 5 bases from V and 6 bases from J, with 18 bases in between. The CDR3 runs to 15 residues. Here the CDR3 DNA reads TGTGCCAGCAGCAGGGGTAGCGAGGCGCGGGATACGCAGTATTTT. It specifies CASSRGSEARDTQYF.

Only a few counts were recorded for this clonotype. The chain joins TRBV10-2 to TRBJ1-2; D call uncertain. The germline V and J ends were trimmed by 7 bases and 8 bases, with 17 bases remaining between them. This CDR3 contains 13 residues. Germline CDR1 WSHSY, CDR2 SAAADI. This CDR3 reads CASKTDGGGGYTF. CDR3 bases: TGCGCCAGCAAAACAGACGGCGGCGGCGGCTACACCTTC.

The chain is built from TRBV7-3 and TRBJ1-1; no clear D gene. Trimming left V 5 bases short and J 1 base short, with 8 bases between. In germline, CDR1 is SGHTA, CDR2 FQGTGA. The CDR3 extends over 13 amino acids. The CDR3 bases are TGTGCCAGCAGCCCACAGACGAACACTGAAGCTTTCTTT. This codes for CASSPQTNTEAFF. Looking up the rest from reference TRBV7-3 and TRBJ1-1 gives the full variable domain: GAGVSQTPSNKVTEKGKYVELRCDPISGHTALYWYRQSLGQGPEFLIYFQGTGAADDSGLPNDRFFAVRPEGSVSTLKIQRTERGDSAVYLCASSPQTNTEAFFGQGTRLTVV.

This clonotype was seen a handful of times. CDR3 in amino acids: CASSLVWQASYEQYF. CDR3 in DNA: TGTGCCAGCAGCTTAGTTTGGCAAGCCTCCTACGAGCAGTACTTC. The V call is TRBV7-2, the J call TRBJ2-7; D uncertain. CDR3 length: 15 amino acids. V lost 1 base, J lost 0 bases, and 10 bases lay in between. Germline lookup yields CDR1 SGHTA and CDR2 FQGNSA.

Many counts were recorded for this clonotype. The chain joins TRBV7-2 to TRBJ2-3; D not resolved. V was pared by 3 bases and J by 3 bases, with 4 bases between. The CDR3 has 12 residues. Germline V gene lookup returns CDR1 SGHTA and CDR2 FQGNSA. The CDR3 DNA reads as TGTGCCAGCAGCTTCTTGACAGATACGCAGTATTTT. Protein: CASSFLTDTQYF.

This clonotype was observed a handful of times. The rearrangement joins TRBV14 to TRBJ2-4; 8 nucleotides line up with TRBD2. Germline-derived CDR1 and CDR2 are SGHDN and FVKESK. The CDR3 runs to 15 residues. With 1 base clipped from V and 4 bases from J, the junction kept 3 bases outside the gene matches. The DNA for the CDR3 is TGTGCCAGCAGCCAAGGCTCTAGCGGGAAAAACATTCAGTACTTC. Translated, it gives CASSQGSSGKNIQYF.

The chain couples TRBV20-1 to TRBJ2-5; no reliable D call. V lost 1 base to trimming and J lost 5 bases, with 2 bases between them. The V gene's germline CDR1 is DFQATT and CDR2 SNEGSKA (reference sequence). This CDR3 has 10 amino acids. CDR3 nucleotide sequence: TGCAGTGCTAGAGTGGAGACCCAGTACTTC. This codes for CSARVETQYF.

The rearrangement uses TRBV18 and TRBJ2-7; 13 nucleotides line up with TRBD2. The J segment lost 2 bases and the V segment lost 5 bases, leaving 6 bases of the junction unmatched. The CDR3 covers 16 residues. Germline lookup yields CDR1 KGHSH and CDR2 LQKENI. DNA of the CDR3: TGTGCCAGCTCAAAGGCCGGGACTAGCGGGACCTACGAGCAGTACTTC. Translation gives CASSKAGTSGTYEQYF. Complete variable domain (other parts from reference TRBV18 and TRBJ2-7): NAGVMQNPRHLVRRRGQEARLRCSPMKGHSHVYWYRQLPEEGLKFMVYLQKENIIDESGMPKERFSAEFPKEGPSILRIQQVVRGDSAAYFCASSKAGTSGTYEQYFGPGTRLTVT.

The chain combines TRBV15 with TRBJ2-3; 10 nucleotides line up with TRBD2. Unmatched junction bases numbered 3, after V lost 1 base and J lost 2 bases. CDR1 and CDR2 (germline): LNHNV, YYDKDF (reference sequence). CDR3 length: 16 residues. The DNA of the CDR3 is TGTGCCACCAGCAGAGGTACTAGCGGGAACACAGATACGCAGTATTTT. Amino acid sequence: CATSRGTSGNTDTQYF. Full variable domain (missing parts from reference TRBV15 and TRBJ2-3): DAMVIQNPRYQVTQFGKPVTLSCSQTLNHNVMYWYQQKSSQAPKLLFHYYDKDFNNEADTPDNFQSRRPNTSFCFLDIRSPGLGDTAMYLCATSRGTSGNTDTQYFGPGTRLTVL.